Below, one T cell receptor beta chain is given with its context. The RNA, roughly 0.5 to 1 ug, was put through reverse transcription using random hexamers. Using its own MiXCR run on the immunoSEQ multiplex PCR reads, TCRdb lists one record per CDR3 protein. The sample includes some 150,000 distinct CDR3 sequences, roughly 96% seen only once; the top ten take about 0.17%. The authors sequenced TCR beta from blood CD8+ and CD4+ T cells. Negative isolation yielded CD8+ and CD4+ T cells; FACS enriched TEMRA cells. V was pared by 1 base and J by 9 bases, with 13 bases between. The CDR3 sequence is 14 residues long. From germline, CDR1 is LNHNV and CDR2 YYDKDF (reference sequence). The data derive from a study of CD8 T cells in Susac syndrome. Study-wide background: Among the Susac syndrome patients sequenced, six had active disease and 8 or 9 were in remission. Patients with Susac syndrome were, at the time of blood collection, therapy-naive, maintained on corticosteroids, or maintained on intravenous immunoglobulin alone.

Source material: CD4+ T cells from PBMCs. This chain uses TRBV15 with TRBJ2-4, with D possibly TRBD1 on 5 matching bases. The TCR originated in a human donor with Susac syndrome. The CDR3 is CATSRVGVEGIQYF. The CDR3 nucleotides are TGTGCCACCAGCAGAGTAGGGGTTGAAGGCATTCAGTACTTC.